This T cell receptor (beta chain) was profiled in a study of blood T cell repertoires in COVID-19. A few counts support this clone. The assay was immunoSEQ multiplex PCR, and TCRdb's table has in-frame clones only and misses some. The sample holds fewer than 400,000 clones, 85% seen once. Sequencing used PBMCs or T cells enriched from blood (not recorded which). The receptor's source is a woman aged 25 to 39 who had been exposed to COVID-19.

As DNA, the CDR3 is TGCGCCAGCAGCCAAGACACAGGACAGAAGACCCAGTACTTC. Encoded protein: CASSQDTGQKTQYF. The chain is built from TRBV4-1 and TRBJ2-5; D is possibly TRBD1 (6 bases). Germline CDR1 is MGHRA and CDR2 is YSYEKL. The germline V and J ends were trimmed by 0 bases and 6 bases, with 11 bases remaining between them. CDR3 length: 14 amino acids.